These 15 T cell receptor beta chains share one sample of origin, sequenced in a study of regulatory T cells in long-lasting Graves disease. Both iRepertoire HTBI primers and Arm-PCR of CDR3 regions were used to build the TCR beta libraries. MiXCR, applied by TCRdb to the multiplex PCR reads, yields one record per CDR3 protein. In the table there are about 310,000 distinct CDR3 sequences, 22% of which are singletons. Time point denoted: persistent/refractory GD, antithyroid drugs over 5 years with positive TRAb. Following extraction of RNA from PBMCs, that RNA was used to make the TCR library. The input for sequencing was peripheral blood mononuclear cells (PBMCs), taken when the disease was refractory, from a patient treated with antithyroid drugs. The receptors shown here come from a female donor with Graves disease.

CDR3 coding DNA: TGTGCCAGCAGCTTAGATGGGAAGTATGGCTACACCTTC. Protein product: CASSLDGKYGYTF. The genes are TRBV11-2 and TRBJ1-2; D remains unclear. CDR3 length: 13 amino acids. The V and J ends lost 0 bases and 5 bases respectively, with 7 bases between them. Germline V gene lookup returns CDR1 SGHAT and CDR2 FQNNGV. Combining the CDR3 with reference TRBV11-2 and TRBJ1-2 gives the whole variable domain EAGVAQSPRYKIIEKRQSVAFWCNPISGHATLYWYQQILGQGPKLLIQFQNNGVVDDSQLPKDRFSAERLKGVDSTLKIQPAKLEDSAVYLCASSLDGKYGYTFGSGTRLTVV.

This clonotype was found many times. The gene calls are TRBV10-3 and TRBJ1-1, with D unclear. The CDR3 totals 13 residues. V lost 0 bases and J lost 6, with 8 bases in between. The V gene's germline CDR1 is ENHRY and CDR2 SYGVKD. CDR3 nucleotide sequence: TGTGCCATCAGTGAGTCGGAGGGAGCTGAAGCTTTCTTT. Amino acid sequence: CAISESEGAEAFF.

The CDR3 here is CASSSLWKQYF. The CDR3 DNA reads TGTGCCAGCAGTTCCTTGTGGAAGCAGTACTTC. The V gene is TRBV27, the J gene TRBJ2-7, with unresolved D. Trimming cost V 4 bases and J 8 bases, with 9 bases left between them. This CDR3 comprises 11 residues. The V gene's germline CDR1 is MNHEY and CDR2 SMNVEV (reference sequence).

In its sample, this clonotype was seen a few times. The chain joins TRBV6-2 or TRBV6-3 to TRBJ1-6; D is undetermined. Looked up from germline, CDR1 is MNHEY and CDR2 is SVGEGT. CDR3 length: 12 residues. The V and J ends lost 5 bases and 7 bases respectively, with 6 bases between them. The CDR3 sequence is CASSEANSPLHF. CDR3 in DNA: TGTGCCAGCAGTGAAGCGAATTCACCCCTCCACTTT.

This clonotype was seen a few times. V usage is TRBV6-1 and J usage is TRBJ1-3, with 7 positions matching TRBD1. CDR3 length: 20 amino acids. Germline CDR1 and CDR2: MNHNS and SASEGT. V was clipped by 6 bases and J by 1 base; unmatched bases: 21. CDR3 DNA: TGTGCCAGCAGACGACCCAAGGGACAGCTTGAGTTGGGATCTGGAAACACCATATATTTT. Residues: CASRRPKGQLELGSGNTIYF.

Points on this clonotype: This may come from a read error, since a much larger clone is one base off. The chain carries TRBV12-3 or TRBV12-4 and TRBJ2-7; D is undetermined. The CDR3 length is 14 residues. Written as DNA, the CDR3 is TGTGCCAGCAGTCTGGACCTTTCTTCCTACGGGCAGTACTTC. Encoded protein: CASSLDLSSYGQYF.

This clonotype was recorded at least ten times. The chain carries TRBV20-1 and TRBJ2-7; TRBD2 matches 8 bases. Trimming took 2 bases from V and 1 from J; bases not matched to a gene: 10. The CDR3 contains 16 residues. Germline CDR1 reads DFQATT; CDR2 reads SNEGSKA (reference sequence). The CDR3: CSARKLGAGGSYEQYF. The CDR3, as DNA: TGCAGTGCTAGAAAGCTGGGGGCGGGAGGTTCCTACGAGCAGTACTTC.

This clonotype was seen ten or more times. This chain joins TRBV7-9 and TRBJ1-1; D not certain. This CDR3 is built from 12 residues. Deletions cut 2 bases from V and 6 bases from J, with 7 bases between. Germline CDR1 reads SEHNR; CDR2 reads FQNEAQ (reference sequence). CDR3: CASSLMDSEAFF. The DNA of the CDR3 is TGTGCCAGCAGCTTAATGGACTCTGAAGCTTTCTTT. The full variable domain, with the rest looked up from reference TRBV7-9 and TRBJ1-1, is DTGVSQNPRHKITKRGQNVTFRCDPISEHNRLYWYRQTLGQGPEFLTYFQNEAQLEKSRLLSDRFSAERPKGSFSTLEIQRTEQGDSAMYLCASSLMDSEAFFGQGTRLTVV.

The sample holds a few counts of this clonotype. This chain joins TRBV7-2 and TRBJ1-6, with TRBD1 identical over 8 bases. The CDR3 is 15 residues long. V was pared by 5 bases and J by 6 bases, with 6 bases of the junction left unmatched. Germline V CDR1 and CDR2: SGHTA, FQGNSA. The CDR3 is CASSGPDRVNSPLHF. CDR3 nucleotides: TGTGCCAGCAGCGGCCCGGACAGGGTTAATTCACCCCTCCACTTT.

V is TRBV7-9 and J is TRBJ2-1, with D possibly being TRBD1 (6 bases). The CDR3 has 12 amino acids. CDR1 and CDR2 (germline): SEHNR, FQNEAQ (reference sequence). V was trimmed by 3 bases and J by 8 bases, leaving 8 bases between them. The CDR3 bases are TGTGCCAGCAGCTTTTCAGGGGATGAGCAGTTCTTC. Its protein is CASSFSGDEQFF. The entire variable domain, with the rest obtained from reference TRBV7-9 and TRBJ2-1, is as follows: DTGVSQNPRHKITKRGQNVTFRCDPISEHNRLYWYRQTLGQGPEFLTYFQNEAQLEKSRLLSDRFSAERPKGSFSTLEIQRTEQGDSAMYLCASSFSGDEQFFGPGTRLTVL.

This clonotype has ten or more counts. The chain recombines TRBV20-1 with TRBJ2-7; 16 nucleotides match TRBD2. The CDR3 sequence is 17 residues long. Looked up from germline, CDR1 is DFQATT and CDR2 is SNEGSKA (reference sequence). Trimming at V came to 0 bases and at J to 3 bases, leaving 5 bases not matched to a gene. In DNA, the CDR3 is TGCAGTGCTAGAGATCAAGGGACTAGCGGGAGGGTCTACGAGCAGTACTTC. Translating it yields CSARDQGTSGRVYEQYF.

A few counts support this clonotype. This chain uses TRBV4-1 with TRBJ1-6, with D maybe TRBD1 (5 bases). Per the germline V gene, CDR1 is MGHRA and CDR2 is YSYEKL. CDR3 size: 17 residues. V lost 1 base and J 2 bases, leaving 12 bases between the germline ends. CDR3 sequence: CASSQGQKGTYNSPLHF. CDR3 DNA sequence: TGCGCCAGCAGCCAAGGACAGAAGGGCACCTATAATTCACCCCTCCACTTT.

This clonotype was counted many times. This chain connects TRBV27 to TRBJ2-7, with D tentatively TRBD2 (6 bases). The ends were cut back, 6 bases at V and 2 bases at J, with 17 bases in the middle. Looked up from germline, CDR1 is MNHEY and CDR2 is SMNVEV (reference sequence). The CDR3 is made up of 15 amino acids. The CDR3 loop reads CASRLGSGVTYEQYF. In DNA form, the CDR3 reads TGTGCCAGCAGGCTGGGGTCGGGGGTAACCTACGAGCAGTACTTC.

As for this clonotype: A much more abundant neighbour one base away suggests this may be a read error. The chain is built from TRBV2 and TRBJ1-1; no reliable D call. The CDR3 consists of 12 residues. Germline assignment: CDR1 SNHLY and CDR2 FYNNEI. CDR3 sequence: CASSRTNTEALF. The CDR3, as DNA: TGTGCCAGCTCCCGGACGAACACTGAAGCTCTCTTT.

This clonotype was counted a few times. DNA for the CDR3: TGTGCCATCAGTGAGTCGATCTCTACAGGGATCAGGGCTTTCTTT. This gives the protein CAISESISTGIRAFF. The chain carries TRBV10-3 and TRBJ1-1; perhaps TRBD1 as D (6 bases). The ends were cut back, 0 bases at V and 11 bases at J, with 19 bases in the middle. The CDR3 is made up of 15 amino acids. Germline V CDR1 and CDR2: ENHRY, SYGVKD.